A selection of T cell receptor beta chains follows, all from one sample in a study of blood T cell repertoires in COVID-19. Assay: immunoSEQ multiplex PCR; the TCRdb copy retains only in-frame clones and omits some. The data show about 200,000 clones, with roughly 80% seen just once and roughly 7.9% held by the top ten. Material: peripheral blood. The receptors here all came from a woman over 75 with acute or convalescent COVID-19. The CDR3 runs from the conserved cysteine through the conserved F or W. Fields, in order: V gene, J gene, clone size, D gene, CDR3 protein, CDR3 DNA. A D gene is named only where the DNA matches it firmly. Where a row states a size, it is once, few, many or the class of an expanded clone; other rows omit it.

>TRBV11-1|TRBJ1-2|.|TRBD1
CASSLQGAPGMSGYTF
TGTGCCAGCAGCTTACAGGGGGCGCCGGGTATGAGCGGCTACACCTTC
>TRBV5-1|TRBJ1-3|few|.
CASSHHLDSGNTIYF
TGCGCCAGCAGCCACCACTTAGATTCCGGAAACACCATATATTTT
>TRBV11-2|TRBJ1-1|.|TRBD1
CASSFRGQSEAFF
TGTGCCAGCAGCTTCCGGGGACAGTCTGAAGCTTTCTTT
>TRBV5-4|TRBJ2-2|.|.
CASSLVNRDTGELFF
TGTGCCAGCAGCTTGGTTAACAGGGACACCGGGGAGCTGTTTTTT
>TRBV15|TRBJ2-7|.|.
CATSREGRGWDSYEQYF
TGTGCCACCAGCAGAGAAGGTCGGGGATGGGACTCCTACGAGCAGTACTTC
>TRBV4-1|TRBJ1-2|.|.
CASSQRYMDTGRYGYTF
TGCGCCAGCAGCCAACGTTATATGGACACGGGTCGTTATGGCTACACCTTC
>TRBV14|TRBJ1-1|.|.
CASSQERRTEAFF
TGTGCCAGCAGCCAAGAGCGGAGAACTGAAGCTTTCTTT
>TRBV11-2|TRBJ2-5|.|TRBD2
CASSFGTSGGSQETQYF
TGTGCCAGCAGCTTCGGGACTAGCGGGGGGTCCCAAGAGACCCAGTACTTC
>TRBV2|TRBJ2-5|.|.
CASSPWAGLQETQYF
TGTGCCAGCAGTCCTTGGGCTGGGCTCCAAGAGACCCAGTACTTC
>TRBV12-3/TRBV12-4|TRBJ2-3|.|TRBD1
CASSGQGPDTQYF
TGTGCCAGCAGTGGACAGGGTCCAGATACGCAGTATTTT
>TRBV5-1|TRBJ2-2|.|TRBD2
CASSPGLAGGPSGELFF
TGCGCCAGCAGCCCCGGACTAGCGGGGGGGCCTTCCGGGGAGCTGTTTTTT
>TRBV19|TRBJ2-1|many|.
CASRTGIDEQFF
TGTGCCAGTCGTACAGGGATAGATGAGCAGTTCTTC
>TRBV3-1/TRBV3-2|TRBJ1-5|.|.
CASSLAGDQPQHF
TGTGCCAGCAGCCTGGCGGGGGATCAGCCCCAGCATTTT
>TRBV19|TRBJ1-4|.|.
CASSSGTLSEKLFF
TGTGCCAGTAGTTCCGGGACATTAAGTGAAAAACTGTTTTTT
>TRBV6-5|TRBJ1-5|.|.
CASSYGTDYSNQPQHF
TGTGCCAGCAGTTACGGGACGGACTATAGCAATCAGCCCCAGCATTTT
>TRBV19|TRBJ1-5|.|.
CATAGVESQPQHF
TGTGCCACTGCGGGGGTGGAAAGTCAGCCCCAGCATTTT
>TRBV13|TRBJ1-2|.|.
CASSLVHQDNYGYTF
TGTGCCAGCAGCTTAGTACACCAAGATAACTATGGCTACACCTTC
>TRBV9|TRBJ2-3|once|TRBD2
CASSVLTGGGTDTQYF
TGTGCCAGCAGCGTATTGACGGGAGGTGGCACAGATACGCAGTATTTT
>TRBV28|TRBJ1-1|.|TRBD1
CASSRGDTGGDTEAFF
TGTGCCAGCAGCCGTGGGGACACAGGGGGTGACACTGAAGCTTTCTTT
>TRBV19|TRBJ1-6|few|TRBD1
CASRQGSSYNSPLHF
TGTGCCAGTCGACAGGGGAGCTCCTATAATTCACCCCTCCACTTT
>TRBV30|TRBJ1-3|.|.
CAWSRITNSGNTIYF
TGTGCCTGGAGCCGTATAACAAACTCTGGAAACACCATATATTTT
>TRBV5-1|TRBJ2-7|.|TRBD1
CASSVDRGSYEQYF
TGCGCCAGCAGCGTAGACAGGGGGTCCTACGAGCAGTACTTC
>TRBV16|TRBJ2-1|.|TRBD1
CASSHSTGTVSYNEQFF
TGTGCCAGCAGCCATTCAACCGGGACAGTTTCCTACAATGAGCAGTTCTTC
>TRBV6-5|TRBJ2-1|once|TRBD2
CASSYGGAGGKFF
TGTGCCAGCAGTTACGGGGGAGCGGGGGGAAAGTTCTTC
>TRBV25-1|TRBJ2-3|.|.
CASSEIAWYF
TGTGCCAGCAGTGAAATAGCGTGGTATTTT
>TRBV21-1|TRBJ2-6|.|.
CASSKDPADRVSPRANVLTF
TGTGCCAGCAGCAAAGATCCCGCCGACAGAGTGAGCCCCCGGGCCAACGTCCTGACTTTC
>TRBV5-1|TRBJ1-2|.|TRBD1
CASSLTGGDNGYTF
TGCGCCAGCAGCTTGACAGGGGGCGATAATGGCTACACCTTC
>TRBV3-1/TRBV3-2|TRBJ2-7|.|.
CASSVTGREQYF
TGTGCCAGCAGTGTGACAGGGAGGGAGCAGTACTTC
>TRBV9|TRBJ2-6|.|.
CASSVPQMGANVLTF
TGTGCCAGCAGCGTCCCGCAGATGGGGGCCAACGTCCTGACTTTC
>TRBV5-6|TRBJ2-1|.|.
CASSWRMSGSQSSYNEQFF
TGTGCCAGCAGCTGGAGGATGTCGGGATCCCAGAGCTCCTACAATGAGCAGTTCTTC
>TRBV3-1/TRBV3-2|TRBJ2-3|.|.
CASSPPGAGTTDTQYF
TGTGCCAGCAGCCCCCCCGGGGCGGGGACCACAGATACGCAGTATTTT